Here is one T cell receptor beta chain with its context. Its antigen is undetermined. Germline CDR1 is SGHTA and CDR2 is FQGNSA. The ends lost 5 bases at V and 3 bases at J; junction bases unmatched: 7. This CDR3 contains 15 residues. The sample originates from a study of shared clonotypes between healthy human individuals. Regarding the study as a whole: Memory subsets had estimated richness that was generally smaller than that of naive subsets. Naive CD4 clonotypes were shared across a few donors at roughly 5%.

Source study methods: ImmunoSEQ gave junction-only sequences without quality scores, so filtering differed. The data were produced by immunoSEQ multiplex PCR, yet TCRdb's version contains in-frame clones alone and is incomplete. V, J and clone size are those of that table, while D and trimming were read from the DNA. Found here are about 1.5 million clones, 95% to 99% of them singletons; the top ten hold around 0.47%. CD45RA+ naive and CD45RA-negative memory subsets were separated from CD4+ cells. Specimen: naive CD4+ T cells sorted from blood. Subset given: CD45RA+ positively selected. This chain connects TRBV7-2 to TRBJ2-3, with 8 bases matching TRBD2. This receptor was identified in a young man in good health. DNA of the CDR3: TGTGCCAGCAGCCCCTTCAGCGGGAGAACAGATACGCAGTATTTT. It codes for CASSPFSGRTDTQYF.